This T cell receptor (beta chain) is from a study of blood T cell repertoires in COVID-19. At the level of the study: The United States, Italy and Spain supplied acute and convalescent COVID-19 samples. Nucleic acid was either cDNA or gDNA, and it came from T cells, B-cell-depleted T cells, or PBMCs.

Source study methods: It was from reference gene primer amplification that nucleated cell counts were estimated. Assay used: immunoSEQ multiplex PCR; TCRdb lists only in-frame clones, some missing. The V and J calls and clone size come from that table; D and trimming were worked out from the DNA. Of fewer than 250,000 clones in the sample, around nine tenths were seen once. CDR1 SGHTA and CDR2 FQGNSA come from the germline V gene. CDR3 size: 16 residues. V dropped 10 bases and J dropped 0; count of bases not matched to a gene: 6. The receptor was derived from a man aged 55 to 70 who had recovered from COVID-19. This chain joins TRBV7-2 and TRBJ2-6, with 10 positions matching TRBD1. The source material was peripheral blood. The CDR3 reads CATLTGGFSGANVLTF. The CDR3 region has the DNA TGTGCCACCTTGACAGGGGGCTTCTCTGGGGCCAACGTCCTGACTTTC.